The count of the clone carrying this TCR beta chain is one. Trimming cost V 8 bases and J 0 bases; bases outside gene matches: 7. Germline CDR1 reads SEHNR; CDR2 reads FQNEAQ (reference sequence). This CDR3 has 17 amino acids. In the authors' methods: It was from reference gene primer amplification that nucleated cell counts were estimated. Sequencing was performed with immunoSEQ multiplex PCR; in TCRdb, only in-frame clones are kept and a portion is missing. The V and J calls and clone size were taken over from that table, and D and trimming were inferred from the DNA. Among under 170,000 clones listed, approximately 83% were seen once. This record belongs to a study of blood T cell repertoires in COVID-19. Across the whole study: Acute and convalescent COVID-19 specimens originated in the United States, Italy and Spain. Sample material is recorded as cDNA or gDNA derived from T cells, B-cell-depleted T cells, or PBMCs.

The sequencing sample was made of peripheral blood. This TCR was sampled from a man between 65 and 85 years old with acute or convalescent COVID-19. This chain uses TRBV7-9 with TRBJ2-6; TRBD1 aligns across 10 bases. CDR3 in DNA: TGTGCCAGCTCCCAGGACAGGGGGGCCTCTGGGGCCAACGTCCTGACTTTC. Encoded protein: CASSQDRGASGANVLTF.